This T cell receptor beta chain came from a study of blood T cell repertoires in COVID-19. In the study overall: Acute-phase and convalescent COVID-19 samples originated in the United States, Italy and Spain. T cells, B-cell-depleted T cells, or PBMCs provided the cDNA or gDNA that served as material.

Source study methods: Using reference gene primer amplification, nucleated cell counts were estimated. The repertoire was sequenced with immunoSEQ multiplex PCR; TCRdb's copy has only in-frame clones and lacks some. That table furnishes V, J and clone size, whereas the DNA furnished D and trimming. The table shows about 78,000 clones, with over 75% occurring only once. There are 15 residues in the CDR3. Trimming cost V 5 bases and J 2 bases; bases outside gene matches: 7. Germline V lookup: CDR1 LGHDT, CDR2 YNNKEL (reference sequence). Sequences were obtained from peripheral blood. V gene TRBV3-1 (or the pseudogene TRBV3-2) combines with J gene TRBJ2-5, with 8 nucleotides matching TRBD2. The receptor was isolated from a human donor in a cohort sampled during active COVID-19. The CDR3: CASSDPAGAQETQYF. DNA for the CDR3: TGTGCCAGCAGCGACCCAGCGGGGGCACAAGAGACCCAGTACTTC.